This T cell receptor beta chain originates from a study of T cell repertoires in cytomegalovirus infection. TCRdb processed the reads anew with MiXCR; each CDR3 protein has one entry. The sample has a few hundred thousand distinct CDR3 sequences, about 25% seen once. This clonotype was recorded a few times. The CDR3 length is 16 residues. CDR1 is MNHEY, CDR2 SVGEGT, per germline. V gave up 2 bases and J gave up 3 bases, with 13 bases separating them. What was sequenced was PBMCs. This chain joins TRBV6-2 or TRBV6-3 and TRBJ2-2, with a weak D call TRBD2 (6 bases). This receptor was obtained from a human donor in good health (CMV status not recorded). Some clones in this sample may be carry-over from other donors' samples. CDR3 loop: CASSYLPGLHTGELFF. DNA for the CDR3: TGTGCCAGCAGTTACCTACCGGGACTCCACACCGGGGAGCTGTTTTTT.